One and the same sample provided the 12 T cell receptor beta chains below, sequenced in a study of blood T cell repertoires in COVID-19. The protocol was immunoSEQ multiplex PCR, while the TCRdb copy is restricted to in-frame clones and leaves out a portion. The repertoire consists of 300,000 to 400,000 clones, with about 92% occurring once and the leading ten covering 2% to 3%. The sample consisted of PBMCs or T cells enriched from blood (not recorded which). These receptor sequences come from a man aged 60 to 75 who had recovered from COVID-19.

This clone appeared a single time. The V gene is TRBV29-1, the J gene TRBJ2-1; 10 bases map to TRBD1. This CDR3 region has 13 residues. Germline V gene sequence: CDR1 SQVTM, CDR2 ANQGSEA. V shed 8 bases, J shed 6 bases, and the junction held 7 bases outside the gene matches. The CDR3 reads CSTRQGAGNEQFF. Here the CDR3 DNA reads TGCAGCACTAGACAGGGGGCTGGCAATGAGCAGTTCTTC.

Here the CDR3 DNA reads TGTGCCAGCAGCTTACAGGTCGCCTACGAGCAGTACTTC. Translated: CASSLQVAYEQYF. V usage is TRBV7-9 and J usage is TRBJ2-7; D remains ambiguous. Germline-derived CDR1 and CDR2 are SEHNR and FQNEAQ (reference sequence). This CDR3 has 13 residues. The V end was cut by 2 bases, the J end by 2 bases, with 7 bases between.

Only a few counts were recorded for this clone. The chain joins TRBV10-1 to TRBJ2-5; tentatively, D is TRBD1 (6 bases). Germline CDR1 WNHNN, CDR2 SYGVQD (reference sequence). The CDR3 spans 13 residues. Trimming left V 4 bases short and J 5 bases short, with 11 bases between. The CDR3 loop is CASSGRGSETQYF. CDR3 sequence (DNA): TGCGCCAGCAGTGGTAGGGGGTCGGAGACCCAGTACTTC.

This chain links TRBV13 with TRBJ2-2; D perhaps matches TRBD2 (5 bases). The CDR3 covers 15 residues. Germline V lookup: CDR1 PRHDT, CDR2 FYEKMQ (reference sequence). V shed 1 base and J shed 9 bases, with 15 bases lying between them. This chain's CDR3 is CASSLAGTGLRELFF. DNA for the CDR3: TGTGCCAGCAGCTTAGCGGGAACTGGCCTTCGGGAGCTGTTTTTT. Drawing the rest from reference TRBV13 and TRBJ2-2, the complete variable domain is AAGVIQSPRHLIKEKRETATLKCYPIPRHDTVYWYQQGPGQDPQFLISFYEKMQSDKGSIPDRFSAQQFSDYHSELNMSSLELGDSALYFCASSLAGTGLRELFFGEGSRLTVL.

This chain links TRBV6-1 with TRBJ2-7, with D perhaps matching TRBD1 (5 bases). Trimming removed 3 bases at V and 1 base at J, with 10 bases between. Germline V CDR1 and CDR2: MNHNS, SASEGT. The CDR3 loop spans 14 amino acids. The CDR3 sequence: CASSDLDISYEQYF. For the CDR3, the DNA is TGTGCCAGCAGTGATCTGGACATATCCTACGAGCAGTACTTC.

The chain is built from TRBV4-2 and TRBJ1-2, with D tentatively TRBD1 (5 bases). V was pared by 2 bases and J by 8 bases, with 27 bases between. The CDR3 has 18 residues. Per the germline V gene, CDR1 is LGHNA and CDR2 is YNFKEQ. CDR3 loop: CASSQPDRRSGGSGGYTF. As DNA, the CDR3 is TGTGCCAGCAGCCAACCAGATCGACGGAGCGGGGGATCAGGAGGCTACACCTTC.

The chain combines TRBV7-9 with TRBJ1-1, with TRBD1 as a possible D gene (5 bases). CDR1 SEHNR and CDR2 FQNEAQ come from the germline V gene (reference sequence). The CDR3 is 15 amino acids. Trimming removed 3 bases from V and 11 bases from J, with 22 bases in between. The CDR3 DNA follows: TGTGCCAGCAGCTTCAATTCAGGGTCTGTAACCAGGGCTTTCTTT. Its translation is CASSFNSGSVTRAFF.

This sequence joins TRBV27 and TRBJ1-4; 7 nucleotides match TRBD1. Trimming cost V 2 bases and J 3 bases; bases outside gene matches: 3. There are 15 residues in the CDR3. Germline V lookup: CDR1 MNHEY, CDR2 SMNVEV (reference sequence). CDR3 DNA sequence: TGTGCCAGCAGTTTAAAGGGGGCGCCTAATGAAAAACTGTTTTTT. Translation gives CASSLKGAPNEKLFF.

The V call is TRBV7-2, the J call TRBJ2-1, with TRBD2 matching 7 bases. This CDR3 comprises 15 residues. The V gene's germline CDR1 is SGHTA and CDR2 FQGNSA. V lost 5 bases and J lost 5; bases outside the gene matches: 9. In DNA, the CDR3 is TGTGCCAGCAGCCTCCAAGGGCGGGGGAACAATGAGCAGTTCTTC. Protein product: CASSLQGRGNNEQFF.

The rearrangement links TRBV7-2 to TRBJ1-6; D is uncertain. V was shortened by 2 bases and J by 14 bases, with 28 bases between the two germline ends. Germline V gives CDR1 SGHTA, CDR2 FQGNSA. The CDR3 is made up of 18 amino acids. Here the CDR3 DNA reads TGTGCCAGCAGCTTATCTGGCTTTTTCGCGGGAGAGTACCCGGCCCTCCACTTT. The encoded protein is CASSLSGFFAGEYPALHF.

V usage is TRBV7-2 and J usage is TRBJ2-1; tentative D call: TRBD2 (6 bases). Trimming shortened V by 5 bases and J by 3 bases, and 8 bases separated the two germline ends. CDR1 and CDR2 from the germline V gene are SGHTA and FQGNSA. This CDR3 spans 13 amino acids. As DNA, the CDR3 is TGTGCCAGCAGCGAGGGACTCTACAATGAGCAGTTCTTC. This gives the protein CASSEGLYNEQFF.

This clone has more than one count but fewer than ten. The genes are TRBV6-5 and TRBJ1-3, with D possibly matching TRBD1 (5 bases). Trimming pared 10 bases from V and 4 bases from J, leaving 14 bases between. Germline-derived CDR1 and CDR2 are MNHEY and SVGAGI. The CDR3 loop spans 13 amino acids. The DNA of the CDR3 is TGTGCCACCTGTCAGGGCATCGGAAACACCATATATTTT. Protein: CATCQGIGNTIYF.